The clone carrying this TCR beta chain has a single count. J was trimmed by 6 bases and V by 6 bases; bases with no gene match: 11. Germline lookup yields CDR1 SQVTM and CDR2 ANQGSEA. This CDR3 has 15 residues. Cohorts were determined from participant-reported clinical history. The data are from a study of blood T cell repertoires in COVID-19. Profiled with immunoSEQ multiplex PCR; TCRdb holds only in-frame clones, not every one. The repertoire holds about 210,000 clones, with 88% as singletons. Source material: PBMCs or T cells enriched from blood (not recorded which). The chain is built from TRBV29-1 and TRBJ1-1; 12 positions agree with TRBD1. The TCR was taken from a woman aged 40 to 49 with acute COVID-19. In nucleotides, the CDR3 is TGCAGCGTCATCCGGGACAGGGGGCTTTGGGCTGAAGCTTTCTTT. Translated: CSVIRDRGLWAEAFF.